This T cell receptor beta chain originates from a study of cytomegalovirus exposure and HLA in healthy donors. CDR1 LGHNA and CDR2 YNFKEQ come from the germline V gene. V shed 4 bases, J shed 0 bases, and the junction held 6 bases outside the gene matches. CDR3 length: 16 residues. PCR primers comprised 60 Vbeta and 13 Jbeta primers. Some clones are missing from TCRdb's copy, which holds only in-frame ones; the method was immunoSEQ multiplex PCR. The sample comprises about 120,000 clones, roughly 60% of which are singletons, and 9% to 10% rests with the top ten. The clonotype was recovered from a man aged 40-55 years in good health and CMV-seropositive. J is TRBJ2-3 and V is TRBV4-2, with TRBD2 matching over 8 bases. The material sequenced was PBMCs. The CDR3: CASSPQAGVSTDTQYF. The CDR3 DNA reads TGTGCCAGCAGCCCACAAGCGGGGGTTAGCACAGATACGCAGTATTTT.